This T cell receptor (beta chain) emerged from a study of OX40 agonist ivuxolimab in advanced cancers. Overall study results and limits: The study found that CD8+ T cells averaged more expanded clones than CD4+. Partial responders receiving 0.1-3.0 mg/kg showed among the lowest clonal expansion.

Clones were sequenced by immunoSEQ multiplex PCR, and TCRdb holds only the in-frame ones, with some missing. The sample has roughly 62,000 clones; around 85% are singletons. J was trimmed by 6 bases and V by 3 bases; bases with no gene match: 2. Germline CDR1 reads SQVTM; CDR2 reads ANQGSEA. CDR3 length equals 13 residues. On this clone itself: Its antigen remains unknown.

V and J are TRBV29-1 and TRBJ2-1; 10 bases line up with TRBD2. The clonotype originates from an adult with an advanced solid tumor such as melanoma, head and neck, liver or kidney cancer. The specimen comprised CD4+ or CD8+ T cells sorted from blood, sampled in a trial of the OX40 agonist ivuxolimab. CDR3 in amino acids: CSVDRTSGNEQFF. As DNA, the CDR3 is TGCAGCGTTGACAGGACTAGCGGCAATGAGCAGTTCTTC.